This T cell receptor beta chain was found in a study of T cells in Graves' hyperthyroidism and ophthalmopathy. Diagnostic decisions used clinical symptoms, serum thyroxine and TRAb, thyroid ultrasound and orbital computed tomography. Germline assignment: CDR1 SGHDN and CDR2 FVKESK. CDR3 length equals 14 residues. Unmatched junction bases numbered 6, after V lost 4 bases and J lost 4 bases. Many counts were recorded for this clonotype. The CDR3 regions of TCR beta were amplified from RNA transcripts. The HTBI primer set drove a first-round RT-PCR of the TCR CDR3. MiXCR, applied by TCRdb to the multiplex PCR reads, yields one record per CDR3 protein. This sample has roughly 510,000 distinct CDR3 sequences, with roughly 20% found just once.

The receptor was derived from a young man with Graves' hyperthyroidism. This chain joins TRBV14 and TRBJ2-5; 7 bases are shared with TRBD1. Sequencing was done on a sample of blood. CDR3 sequence reads: CASSLHRGGETQYF. CDR3 nucleotides: TGTGCCAGCAGCCTCCACAGGGGCGGAGAGACCCAGTACTTC.